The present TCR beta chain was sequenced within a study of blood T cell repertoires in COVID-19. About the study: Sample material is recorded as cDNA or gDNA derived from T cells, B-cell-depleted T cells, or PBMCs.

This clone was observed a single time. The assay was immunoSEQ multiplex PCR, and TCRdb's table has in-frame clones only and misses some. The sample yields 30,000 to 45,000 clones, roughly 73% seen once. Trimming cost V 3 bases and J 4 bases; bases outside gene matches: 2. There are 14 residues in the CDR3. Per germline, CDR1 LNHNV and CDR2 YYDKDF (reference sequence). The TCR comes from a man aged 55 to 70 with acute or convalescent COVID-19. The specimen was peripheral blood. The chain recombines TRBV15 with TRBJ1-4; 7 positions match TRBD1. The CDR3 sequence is CATSRDRSNEKLFF. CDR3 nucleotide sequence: TGTGCCACCAGCAGGGACAGGAGTAATGAAAAACTGTTTTTT.